The clone carrying this T cell receptor beta chain was observed a handful of times. Per the authors' pipeline: Amplification of reference gene primers provided the estimated nucleated cell counts. Sequencing used immunoSEQ multiplex PCR; TCRdb keeps in-frame clones, though not all of them. The D gene and trimming were derived from the DNA, and the V and J assignments and clone size from that table. The table has 200,000 to 250,000 clones, around 82% seen once; the top ten hold approximately 7.2%. This specimen belongs to a study of blood T cell repertoires in COVID-19. In the study overall: Acute and convalescent COVID-19 specimens originated in the United States, Italy and Spain. T cells, B-cell-depleted T cells, or PBMCs provided the cDNA or gDNA that served as material.

The sequenced sample consisted of peripheral blood. This receptor was taken from a woman between 65 and 79 years old with acute or convalescent COVID-19.

The CDR3 DNA sequence: TGTGCCAGCAGCAAGCGGGGACCAGGGCTCTGTGGCTACACCTTC. This codes for CASSKRGPGLCGYTF. The J gene is TRBJ1-2, the V gene TRBV21-1. TRBV21-1 is marked as a pseudogene. This CDR3 has 15 residues.